This T cell receptor beta chain originates from a study of TIL therapy for anti-PD-1-resistant metastatic lung cancer. The libraries were made with immunoSEQ v3. Profiling relied on immunoSEQ multiplex PCR, and the TCRdb table lists in-frame clones only, not all of them. The top ten hold 15% to 20% of the sample, which has 25,000 to 30,000 clones, roughly 63% seen once. The germline gives CDR1 SGHAT, CDR2 FQNNGV. The CDR3 runs 18 residues. V lost 4 bases to trimming and J lost 0 bases; unmatched junction nucleotides: 11. Time point of the sample: pre-treatment sample, taken before nivolumab and TIL therapy. Most excised metastases sampled were pleural nodules or supraclavicular lymph nodes.

This receptor was obtained from a woman aged 30-85 years with non-small cell lung cancer. The starting material was tumor tissue, obtained at baseline. J is TRBJ2-1 and V is TRBV11-2; 8 positions match TRBD2. Here the CDR3 DNA reads TGTGCCAGCAGCTACGCTTTTAGCGGGGCAAGCTCCTACAATGAGCAGTTCTTC. It encodes CASSYAFSGASSYNEQFF.